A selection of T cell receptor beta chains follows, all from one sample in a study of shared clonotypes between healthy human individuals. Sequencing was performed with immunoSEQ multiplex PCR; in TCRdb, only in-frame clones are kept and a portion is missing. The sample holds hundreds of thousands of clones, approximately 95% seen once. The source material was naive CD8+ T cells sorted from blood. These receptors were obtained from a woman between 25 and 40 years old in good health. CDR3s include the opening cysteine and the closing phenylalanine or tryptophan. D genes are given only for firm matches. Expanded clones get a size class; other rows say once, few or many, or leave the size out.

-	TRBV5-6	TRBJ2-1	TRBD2	TGTGCCAGCAGCTTAGCGGGAGGTTACTACAATGAGCAGTTCTTC	CASSLAGGYYNEQFF
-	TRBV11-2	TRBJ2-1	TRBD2	TGTGCCAGCAGCTCCATAGCGGGTACCTTTAATGAGCAGTTCTTC	CASSSIAGTFNEQFF
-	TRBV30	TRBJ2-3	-	TGTGCCTCCAGGGCTAGCCCCCTAAGCACAGATACGCAGTATTTT	CASRASPLSTDTQYF
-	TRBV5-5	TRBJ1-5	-	TGTGCCAGCAGCTTGGGTAATCAGCCCCAGCATTTT	CASSLGNQPQHF
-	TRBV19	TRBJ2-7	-	TGTGCCAGTGGCCGACAGGACACCTACGAGCAGTACTTC	CASGRQDTYEQYF
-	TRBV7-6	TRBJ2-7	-	TGTGCCAGCAGCCCTAGGGGGTCTAGAAACGAGCAGTACTTC	CASSPRGSRNEQYF
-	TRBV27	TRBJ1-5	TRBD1	TGTGCCAGCAGTACAGGGGGGTATCAGCCCCAGCATTTT	CASSTGGYQPQHF
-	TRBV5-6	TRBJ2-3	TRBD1	TGTGCCAGCAGCTGGGGGACAGGGGGCGTGGGAAATACGCAGTATTTT	CASSWGTGGVGNTQYF
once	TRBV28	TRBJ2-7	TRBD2	TGTGCCAGCAGTTTGAAGGGGACTAGCGGGTACGAGCAGTACTTC	CASSLKGTSGYEQYF
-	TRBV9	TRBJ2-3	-	TGTGCCAGCAGCGTAGCTTCCCAGGGAAGCACAGATACGCAGTATTTT	CASSVASQGSTDTQYF
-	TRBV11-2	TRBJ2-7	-	TGTGCCAGCAGCCGGGGCCTCTCCTACGAGCAGTACTTC	CASSRGLSYEQYF
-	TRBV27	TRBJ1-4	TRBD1	TGTGCCAGCAGTCCGTGGACAGGGAAGATGAGTGAAAAACTGTTTTTT	CASSPWTGKMSEKLFF
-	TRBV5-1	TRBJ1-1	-	TGCGCCAGTGGACGGTTGAACACTGAAGCTTTCTTT	CASGRLNTEAFF
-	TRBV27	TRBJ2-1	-	TGTGCCAGCAGTTTTGACCCCCCAACCCGCCTAGCAGGCGTCACCGATGAGCAGTTCTTC	CASSFDPPTRLAGVTDEQFF
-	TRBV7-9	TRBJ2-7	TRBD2	TGTGCCAGCAGCTTTGGGGGGGCCTACGAGCAGTACTTC	CASSFGGAYEQYF
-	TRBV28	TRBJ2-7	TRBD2	TGTGCCAGCAGTTTAGTGATAGCGGGAGACGGGACCTACGAGCAGTACTTC	CASSLVIAGDGTYEQYF
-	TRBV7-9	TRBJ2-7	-	TGTGCCAGCAGCTTATCCGGGTTAGGGGCCTACGAGCAGTACTTC	CASSLSGLGAYEQYF
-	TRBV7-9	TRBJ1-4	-	TGTGCCAGCAGCTTAGTAGGGGCGGATGAAAAACTGTTTTTT	CASSLVGADEKLFF
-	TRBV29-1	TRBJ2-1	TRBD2	TGCAGCGTTGAGCCCAGAGCGGGACTAGCGGGTTACAATGAGCAGTTCTTC	CSVEPRAGLAGYNEQFF
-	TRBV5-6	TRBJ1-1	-	TGTGCCAGCAGCTTATCGGAAACTGAAGCTTTCTTT	CASSLSETEAFF
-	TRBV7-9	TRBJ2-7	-	TGTGCCAGCAGCTTGTCGTCAAACCACTACGAGCAGTACTTC	CASSLSSNHYEQYF
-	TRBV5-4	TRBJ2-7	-	TGTGCCAGAATCGACGGGACCCAGAGCTCCTACGAGCAGTACTTC	CARIDGTQSSYEQYF
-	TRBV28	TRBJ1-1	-	TGTGCCAGCAGTTTTCGCATCAGGACTGAAGCTTTCTTT	CASSFRIRTEAFF
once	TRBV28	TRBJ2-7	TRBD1	TGTGCCAGCAGTCAAATGGGACAGGGAAATGCCTACGAGCAGTACTTC	CASSQMGQGNAYEQYF
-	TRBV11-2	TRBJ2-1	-	TGTGCCAGCAGCTTAGATCGGGCTATAGATGAGCAGTTCTTC	CASSLDRAIDEQFF
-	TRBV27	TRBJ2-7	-	TGTGCCAGCAGTCGGACAGTTACCTACGAGCAGTACTTC	CASSRTVTYEQYF
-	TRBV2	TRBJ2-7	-	TGTGCCAGCGCATGGACGGAAAACTCCTACGAGCAGTACTTC	CASAWTENSYEQYF
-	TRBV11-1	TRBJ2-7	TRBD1	TGTGCCAGCAGCCCAGGGGGCGAGCAGTACTTC	CASSPGGEQYF